Here is one T cell receptor beta chain with its context. Its antigen remains undetermined. Base qualities were left out, and no much larger clone turns up one base away. This sample is drawn from a study of cytomegalovirus exposure and HLA in healthy donors (TCRdb year 2017). Some background on the complete study: An earlier analysis of about 530 of the donors reported over 250 Gb of sequence data and around 110 million unique TCR beta sequences obtained from some 170 million T cells. An early release covering roughly 600 HLA-typed donors comprised around 300 gigabases of sequencing data and tens of millions of unique TCR sequences. Typing coverage varied by locus: roughly 629-640 donors for A, B, C, DRB1 and DQB1; some 520 for DQA1; about 570 for DPA1; more than 450 for DPB1. In a later genetic analysis, genome-wide SNP genotypes for about 65% of the roughly 700 donors were used, and that subset was treated as a discovery cohort. Besides the first cohort of 500 to 700 subjects, a separate validation cohort made up of over a hundred different subjects was used. HLA typing included class I and class II loci at four-digit resolution. High-throughput TCR immunosequencing, statistical association of individual TCRs with disease status, and machine learning were combined to predict cytomegalovirus infection status. Donor age, sex, ethnicity and CMV serostatus were compiled alongside the repertoire data. The study aimed to test whether cataloging public T cell receptors could reveal signatures of past pathogen exposure. In the later analysis, no new phenotypic data were used to find candidate immune exposures; instead, reliance was placed on TCR beta sequences and their occurrence across donors. In a later analysis, previously published TCR beta repertoires from fewer than 750 donors were re-analyzed and high-resolution HLA genotyping was added so that TCR occurrence patterns could be studied. The genetic ancestry cluster associated with self-reported Caucasian donors included around 76% of the approximately 430 genotyped donors. Using immunosequencing, the study profiled T cell repertoires from around 670 subjects and related those repertoires to cytomegalovirus serostatus. Every discovery cohort repertoire had been produced on one sequencing platform. A handful of DR-DQ haplotypes were handled as single units for association and clustering because linkage in the cohort was strong. An earlier analysis of several hundred of the donors used high-throughput TCR beta sequencing to judge whether each TCR beta V gene segment behaved as functional or pseudogenic. Among around 400 genotyped donors of the cohort, an average of around 220,000 unique TCR beta nucleotide sequences was sequenced per donor, of which 15% to 20% were non-productive. The paper's findings and limits, for the study overall: Cytomegalovirus status was reported to be diagnosed by the classifier with high specificity and sensitivity in both the original and validation cohorts. A further reported finding was that TCR beta sequences accurately predicted the HLA-A and HLA-B alleles for most subjects in the first cohort. Roughly uniform sequencing depth across donors was assumed in presence/absence analyses, although this assumption may not hold. In a later analysis, 16,951 TCR beta sequences were associated with specific HLA alleles at a false discovery rate of 0.05. Correlated functional status among segregating V segments might be attributable to linkage disequilibrium, but an unknown experimental factor could not be ruled out. Across donors, most TCR sequences were observed very rarely, whereas some public TCRs were present in many individuals. In a later genetic analysis, a missense DCLRE1C variant was associated with V-gene and J-gene trimming of TCR beta chains, and the association was replicated in an independent cohort. According to the authors, the approach could potentially be generalized to other disease states and immunological phenotypes. In a later analysis, several top co-occurrence clusters were reported to appear linked to parvovirus B19, influenza, CMV and Epstein-Barr virus. HLA typing was unavailable for some donors at each locus, so association tests used only the typed subset. Because the 87-base-pair reads could not distinguish some IMGT-functional V segments, including TRBV6-2 and TRBV6-3, those segments were excluded. When HLA alleles, especially DR and DQ, strongly co-occurred, attributing TCR associations to individual alleles was difficult. A later genetic analysis reported fewer N-insertions in productive TCRs among donors in an Asian-associated ancestry cluster than the roughly 700-donor mean. In a later analysis, HLA-associated TCR beta chains showed more clonal expansion and lower generation probabilities than non-associated chains that were equally common. A total of 150 to 200 TCR beta chains were listed by the study as associated with cytomegalovirus. A later analysis found that TCR association rates varied across HLA loci, with DRB1 alleles showing the most associated TCRs and HLA-C alleles the fewest. In vitro tests confirmed that a few of the cytomegalovirus-associated TCR beta chains recognize cytomegalovirus antigens. The cohort was sequenced for TCR beta chains only, and without alpha or paired-chain data the features that could be detected were limited. Over 15 rarely observed V segments, including chromosome 9 orphons, were excluded from the earlier analysis of just under 600 of the donors because counts were too low. Immune exposure information for the cohort was limited to CMV serostatus. A cluster of highly shared sequence variants was judged likely to represent a technical artifact of the sequencing pipeline. Broadly in line with IMGT annotations, most TCR beta V segments showed up in productive rearrangements about 90% or about 30% of the time in an earlier analysis of approximately 640 of the donors. According to a later analysis, most CMV-associated TCR beta chains appeared to be HLA-restricted, and the HLA associations seemed to be driven largely by CMV exposure.

The cohort was made up of roughly 670 healthy bone marrow donors. At the time of sampling, every cohort member was nominally healthy, though immune exposures that went unrecorded were likely present. The donor was CMV seropositive and belonged to the group of 250 to 300 seropositive cohort members. Each donor provided a peripheral blood sample, and peripheral blood mononuclear cells were used for TCR beta sequencing. Genomic DNA extraction from the blood cell samples was performed with the Qiagen DNeasy Blood Extraction Kit. Receptor libraries were prepared by the immunoSEQ multiplex PCR assay. A mixture of 60 forward primers for TCR Vbeta segments and 13 reverse primers for TCR Jbeta segments was used in the multiplex PCR. The CDR3 region of rearranged TCR beta genes was amplified from genomic DNA by a multiplex PCR assay. The amplified TCR beta libraries were sequenced on the Illumina HiSeq System as 87-base-pair reads. The authors processed their data as follows. In a later analysis, 77 million or so unique TCR beta chains were counted across the 650 to 700 repertoires, and about 9.9 million of these chains were shared by at least two donors. Raw reads were error-corrected and collapsed into unique sequences with a nearest-neighbor algorithm that merged closely related sequences to remove PCR and sequencing errors. To assign V, D and J gene segments, CDR3 sequences were aligned to IMGT reference sequences. For a sequence to be retained, a match of at least six nucleotides was required to both a V gene segment and a J gene segment. A rearrangement counted as productive if the CDR3 had no stop codons and remained in frame with V and J, and every other rearrangement counted as non-productive. CDR3 was defined by IMGT convention, running from the second conserved V-encoded cysteine to the conserved J-encoded phenylalanine. Sequences without an unambiguous match to a single V gene segment were excluded from the earlier analysis of almost 600 of the donors. In an earlier analysis of some 590 of the donors, a V segment was called functional when productive rearrangements were above 56.7%, and segregating when the standard deviation between donors exceeded 5%. To diagnose cytomegalovirus status from the catalog of TCR beta chain sequences, a statistical classification framework was built. In a later analysis, TCR nucleotide sequences were compared against IMGT/GENE-DB human TR gene sequences so that V and J genes could be assigned. A later analysis assigned CDR3 sequences and most-parsimonious VDJ recombination scenarios with the TCRdist pipeline. In a later analysis, every TCR beta chain was defined by the combination of its CDR3 amino acid sequence and its V-gene family, and reads without a unique V-gene family were dropped. In a later analysis, approximately 640 highly shared, low-generation-probability nucleotide sequences were removed to address suspected cross-contamination and a sequencing artifact. In a later analysis, a clonal expansion index was calculated for each public chain from normalized within-repertoire ranks of inferred template counts. In a later analysis, generation probabilities were computed using a VDJ recombination model fitted to out-of-frame rearrangements, and the results were checked against IGoR. In a later analysis, TCR-TCR, TCR-HLA and TCR-CMV co-occurrence was scored with hypergeometric tests, and a repertoire-size bias correction was applied to TCR pairs. To estimate false discovery rates, a later analysis permuted the HLA or CMV assignments 20 times. A later analysis grouped co-occurring TCRs with DBSCAN, adding TCRdist sequence similarity when clustering within HLA-allele-positive subsets. Co-occurrence clustering excluded repertoires with fewer than 30,000 or more than 120,000 public chains, plus five with anomalous nucleotide sharing. Not all clones reach the TCRdb copy of this immuneACCESS table, which keeps in-frame sequences only. Checked studies attribute under half of the gap to unresolved V genes and leave the rest unexplained. Clonal size and the V and J genes are those of that table, whereas D and trimming came from the DNA. The sample yields some 190,000 clones; roughly 9.5% were counted once. Of the sample, 1% to 1.5% falls within the top ten clones.

Taken from cysteine to phenylalanine, the CDR3 has 14 residues. Only the CDR3 region is kept as DNA, spanning 42 bases read in frame from base 1. V is pruned by 6 bases and J by 4 bases, leaving 6 bases of the junction without a gene match. CDR1 and CDR2 are read off the germline V gene as WSHSY and SAAADI. Sequences were obtained from PBMCs. The receptor comes from a woman in her 30s in good health and CMV-seropositive. The V gene is TRBV10-2 and the J gene is TRBJ2-3; 8 bases in between match TRBD2. The CDR3 is CASSRGLASDTQYF. The bases are TGCGCCAGCAGCCGCGGACTAGCATCAGATACGCAGTATTTT.